Reported below is one T cell receptor (beta chain). Its antigen is not identified. Sequencing was performed with immunoSEQ multiplex PCR; in TCRdb, only in-frame clones are kept and a portion is missing. Among about 9,200 clones listed, roughly 54% were seen once. The record originates from a study of STAT3 mutations in large granular lymphocyte leukemia. General observations from the study: Some patients had dominant TCR clones larger than their STAT3 mutant burden. Clonal expansion was inferred from samples taken at other timepoints. All newly emerging clones after therapy were STAT3 wild type. Sampling intervals varied between patients and samples. Every T-LGLL patient had at least one immunodominant TCRbeta clonotype.

CDR1 is MNHNS and CDR2 is SASEGT in the germline V gene. V dropped 6 bases and J dropped 2 bases, with 16 bases sitting between them. The CDR3 is made up of 15 amino acids. This chain links TRBV6-1 with TRBJ1-2; a possible D gene is TRBD1 (6 bases). What was sequenced was peripheral blood mononuclear cells. The TCR sequence derives from a boy younger than 18 with T-cell large granular lymphocyte leukemia. Some clones in this sample may be carry-over from other donors' samples. CDR3 residues: CASRASGGLNYGYTF. CDR3 nucleotides: TGTGCCAGCAGGGCGTCGGGGGGCCTAAACTATGGCTACACCTTC.